The 10 T cell receptor beta chains in this list originate from one sample, sequenced in a study of stem cell transplantation in POMP-related autoinflammatory disease. Produced via immunoSEQ multiplex PCR; TCRdb's table is partial and in-frame only. Of tens of thousands of clones listed, around four fifths are singletons. Sequencing used CD4+ T cells from PBMCs, obtained before stem cell transplantation. These receptors were obtained from a human donor with POMP-related autoinflammation and immune dysregulation (PRAID).

This clone was picked up a small number of times. V and J are TRBV27 and TRBJ1-6, with TRBD1 matching over 7 bases. The germline V gene has CDR1 MNHEY and CDR2 SMNVEV (reference sequence). With 3 bases clipped from V and 11 bases from J, the junction kept 13 bases outside the gene matches. This CDR3 comprises 16 residues. Here the CDR3 reads CASSFGGRGGETPLHF. CDR3 coding DNA: TGTGCCAGCAGTTTTGGGGGTCGAGGGGGCGAGACACCCCTCCACTTT.

V is TRBV19 and J is TRBJ2-6; no firm D call. Germline lookup yields CDR1 LNHDA and CDR2 SQIVND (reference sequence). Trimming took off 2 bases at V and 2 bases at J, with 4 bases between the two ends. The CDR3 sequence is 14 residues long. The CDR3 sequence is CASSIRAGANVLTF. In DNA form, the CDR3 reads TGTGCCAGTAGTATACGGGCTGGGGCCAACGTCCTGACTTTC.

This rearrangement joins TRBV4-1 to TRBJ2-7; TRBD2 matches at 7 bases. With 1 base clipped from V and 2 bases from J, the junction kept 5 bases outside the gene matches. CDR3 length: 15 amino acids. Germline V CDR1 and CDR2: MGHRA, YSYEKL. The CDR3 region has the DNA TGCGCCAGCAGCCAAGGACTAGCTGTTCCCTACGAGCAGTACTTC. Amino acids: CASSQGLAVPYEQYF.

This clone has only one observation. The chain uses TRBV30 and TRBJ1-1, with 11 bases matching TRBD1. V was clipped by 1 base and J by 4 bases; unmatched bases: 8. The CDR3 length is 16 residues. Germline CDR1 reads GTSNPN; CDR2 reads SVGIG (reference sequence). The CDR3, as DNA: TGTGCCTGGAGTGATCGGGACAGGGGGAGGGTCACTGAAGCTTTCTTT. Encoded protein: CAWSDRDRGRVTEAFF. The whole variable domain, remainder taken from reference TRBV30 and TRBJ1-1, is SQTIHQWPATLVQPVGSPLSLECTVEGTSNPNLYWYRQAAGRGLQLLFYSVGIGQISSEVPQNLSASRPQDRQFILSSKKLLLSDSGFYLCAWSDRDRGRVTEAFFGQGTRLTVV.

V usage is TRBV19 and J usage is TRBJ1-5; no clear D. Trimming stripped 3 bases from V and 11 bases from J, with 17 bases between. This CDR3 spans 14 amino acids. Germline V gene data show CDR1 as LNHDA and CDR2 as SQIVND (reference sequence). The CDR3 region has the DNA TGTGCCAGTAGTATCGACACCGCGGGATTAGCCCAGCATTTT. Its translation is CASSIDTAGLAQHF.

The chain links TRBV29-1 to TRBJ2-1; no clear D. Looked up from germline, CDR1 is SQVTM and CDR2 is ANQGSEA. Trimming left V 7 bases short and J 6 bases short, with 22 bases between. The CDR3 covers 15 residues. CDR3 nucleotide sequence: TGCAGCGGGAAAGCTGTCTTAAACTTCGCCAATGAGCAGTTCTTC. It is translated as CSGKAVLNFANEQFF.

This clone was counted between two and nine times. The chain couples TRBV27 to TRBJ1-4; TRBD1 agrees at 7 bases. Per the germline V gene, CDR1 is MNHEY and CDR2 is SMNVEV (reference sequence). The CDR3 is 13 residues long. Trimming at V came to 6 bases and at J to 11 bases, leaving 9 bases not matched to a gene. This CDR3 reads CASSRDSVGKLFF. The CDR3 DNA reads as TGTGCCAGCAGCCGGGACAGTGTCGGGAAACTGTTTTTT.

This clone turned up a few times. The rearrangement joins TRBV5-8 to TRBJ2-7; D possibly matches TRBD1 or TRBD2 (5 bases each). Germline loops: CDR1 SGHTS, CDR2 YDEGEE. This CDR3 is built from 15 residues. V was trimmed by 2 bases and J by 0 bases, leaving 12 bases between them. The DNA of the CDR3 is TGTGCCAGCAGCTTAGAAGCGAGGGGCTCCTACGAGCAGTACTTC. It translates to CASSLEARGSYEQYF.

This clone has just a few counts. The rearrangement joins TRBV7-9 to TRBJ1-6; a possible D gene is TRBD1 (5 bases). Germline V gene sequence: CDR1 SEHNR, CDR2 FQNEAQ (reference sequence). The CDR3 extends over 17 amino acids. Trimming left V 2 bases short and J 5 bases short, with 16 bases between. In DNA form, the CDR3 reads TGTGCCAGCAGCTTAAGGATGGCCCAGGGCGATAATTCACCCCTCCACTTT. This codes for CASSLRMAQGDNSPLHF. Filled out from reference TRBV7-9 and TRBJ1-6, the complete variable domain reads DTGVSQNPRHKITKRGQNVTFRCDPISEHNRLYWYRQTLGQGPEFLTYFQNEAQLEKSRLLSDRFSAERPKGSFSTLEIQRTEQGDSAMYLCASSLRMAQGDNSPLHFGNGTRLTVT.

The chain carries TRBV6-8 and TRBJ2-4; the match to TRBD1 covers 7 bases. The length of the CDR3 is 13 residues. Trimming took 5 bases from V and 6 from J; bases not matched to a gene: 4. Per germline, CDR1 MNHGY and CDR2 SAAAGT. DNA of the CDR3: TGTGCCAGCAGTCCCTACAGGGGAAACATTCAGTACTTC. As protein: CASSPYRGNIQYF.